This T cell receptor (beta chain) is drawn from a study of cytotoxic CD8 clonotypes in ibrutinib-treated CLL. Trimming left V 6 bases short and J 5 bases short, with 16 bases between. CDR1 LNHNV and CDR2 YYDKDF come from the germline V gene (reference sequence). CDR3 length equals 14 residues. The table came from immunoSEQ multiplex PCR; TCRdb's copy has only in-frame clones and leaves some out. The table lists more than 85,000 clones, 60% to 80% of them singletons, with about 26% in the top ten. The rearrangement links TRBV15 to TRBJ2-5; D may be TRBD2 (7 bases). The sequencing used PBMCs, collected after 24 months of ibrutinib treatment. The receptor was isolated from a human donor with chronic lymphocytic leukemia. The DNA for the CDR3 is TGTGCCACCAGACTAAGAGGGGGGGTTGAGACCCAGTACTTC. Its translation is CATRLRGGVETQYF. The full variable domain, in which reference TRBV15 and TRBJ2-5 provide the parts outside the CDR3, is DAMVIQNPRYQVTQFGKPVTLSCSQTLNHNVMYWYQQKSSQAPKLLFHYYDKDFNNEADTPDNFQSRRPNTSFCFLDIRSPGLGDTAMYLCATRLRGGVETQYFGPGTRLLVL.